These 9 T cell receptor beta chains were sequenced from one sample in a study of a mutant IDH1 vaccine in newly diagnosed glioma. The assay was immunoSEQ multiplex PCR, and TCRdb's table has in-frame clones only and misses some. The table includes 50,000 to 75,000 clones, about 74% detected once. Their antigens are not known. Stated time point: week 35, safety follow-up. A single vaccine dose contained 300 ug of mutant IDH1 20-mer peptide, and topical imiquimod was used with it. The specimen comprised PBMCs, sampled from a glioma patient whose treatment included an IDH1 peptide vaccine. These receptors came from a man in his fifties or sixties with glioma.

This clone has just one count. The chain joins TRBV5-1 to TRBJ2-3, with 13 bases aligning to TRBD2. Germline lookup yields CDR1 SGHRS and CDR2 YFSETQ. The CDR3 runs to 15 residues. V lost 4 bases, J lost 2 bases, and 1 base stayed unmatched. The CDR3 sequence: CASSGTSGVTDTQYF. The CDR3 DNA reads as TGCGCCAGCAGCGGGACTAGCGGGGTCACAGATACGCAGTATTTT.

The gene calls are TRBV5-4 and TRBJ2-2; the match to TRBD1 covers 9 bases. In germline, CDR1 is SGHNT, CDR2 YYREEE (reference sequence). Trimming cost V 2 bases and J 5 bases; bases outside gene matches: 1. The length of the CDR3 is 14 residues. In nucleotides, the CDR3 is TGTGCCAGCAGCTTACAGGGGGCGACCGGGGAGCTGTTTTTT. It yields the protein CASSLQGATGELFF.

This sequence joins TRBV25-1 and TRBJ2-1; TRBD2 matches at 14 bases. CDR1 and CDR2 (germline): MGHDK, SYGVNS. The CDR3 runs to 17 residues. The trim removed 4 bases at V and 5 bases at J, leaving 7 bases unmatched. CDR3 in DNA: TGTGCCAGCAGTGGACGAGGGACTAGCGGGGGTCACAATGAGCAGTTCTTC. As protein: CASSGRGTSGGHNEQFF.

V is TRBV19 and J is TRBJ2-7; perhaps TRBD1 as D (6 bases). CDR1 and CDR2 from the germline V gene are LNHDA and SQIVND (reference sequence). This CDR3 comprises 14 residues. V was pared by 4 bases and J by 6 bases, with 16 bases between. CDR3 bases: TGTGCCAGTAGTACCCGACAGGCGGCTAGCGAGCAGTACTTC. It specifies CASSTRQAASEQYF. Looking up the rest from reference TRBV19 and TRBJ2-7 gives the full variable domain: DGGITQSPKYLFRKEGQNVTLSCEQNLNHDAMYWYRQDPGQGLRLIYYSQIVNDFQKGDIAEGYSVSREKKESFPLTVTSAQKNPTAFYLCASSTRQAASEQYFGPGTRLTVT.

This clone has just a few counts. The V gene is TRBV10-1, the J gene TRBJ1-1, with D possibly TRBD1 on 5 matching bases. V lost 3 bases and J 1 base, leaving 15 bases between the germline ends. The CDR3 spans 16 residues. Per germline, CDR1 WNHNN and CDR2 SYGVQD (reference sequence). The CDR3 spells CASSEGVWGQNTEAFF. In DNA form, the CDR3 reads TGCGCCAGCAGTGAAGGTGTGTGGGGCCAGAACACTGAAGCTTTCTTT.

In regard to this clone: Other DNA sequences in the same sample also yield this CDR3. The chain employs TRBV25-1 and TRBJ2-1; D unclear. This CDR3 has 11 amino acids. V was pared by 6 bases and J by 4 bases, with 4 bases between. Germline lookup yields CDR1 MGHDK and CDR2 SYGVNS. CDR3 bases: TGTGCCAGCAGCGGATACAATGAGCAGTTCTTC. Translating it yields CASSGYNEQFF.

The CDR3 DNA sequence: TGTGCCAGCAGTTACAGGGGCCCCTATGGCTACACCTTC. Its protein is CASSYRGPYGYTF. The chain recombines TRBV6-5 with TRBJ1-2, with D maybe TRBD1 (5 bases). CDR1 MNHEY and CDR2 SVGAGI come from the germline V gene. V was shortened by 2 bases and J by 4 bases, with 8 bases between the two germline ends. This CDR3 spans 13 amino acids.

As concerns this clone: Germline is not matched at one junction end, which may reflect a read error. The chain is built from TRBV5-6 and TRBJ2-7; D might be TRBD1 (6 bases). The CDR3 has 16 amino acids. Germline V gives CDR1 SGHDT, CDR2 YYEEEE. The CDR3 DNA follows: TGTGCCAGCAGTTTGGCATACAGGGCAGGGTCCTACGAGCAGTACTTC. Translating it yields CASSLAYRAGSYEQYF.

The chain is built from TRBV20-1 and TRBJ2-3; D is uncertain. This CDR3 spans 11 amino acids. CDR1 DFQATT and CDR2 SNEGSKA come from the germline V gene (reference sequence). Trimming took 4 bases from V and 8 from J, leaving 10 bases between them. The CDR3 loop reads CSAKEKTTQYF. The CDR3 DNA sequence: TGCAGTGCTAAAGAAAAGACTACGCAGTATTTT.